This T cell receptor beta chain is from a study of T cell clusters in autoimmune cytopenias. CDR3 length: 13 residues. The germline V gene encodes CDR1 GTSNPN and CDR2 SVGIG (reference sequence). This clonotype is classed as medium-sized by frequency. TRB was amplified from around 0.25 ug of peripheral blood genomic DNA per sample. TRB was amplified by touch-down multiplex PCR, primer pools A and B combined. TCRdb reprocessed the multiplex PCR reads and stores each CDR3 protein as one record, lacking DNA. The sample table sets out approximately 12,000 distinct CDR3 sequences. Separately, the same data were catalogued under a study of T cell repertoires in aging, cancer and after chemotherapy.

The sequencing input was peripheral blood. The receptor was isolated from a human donor in good health. The chain links TRBV30 to TRBJ1-4; TCRdb calls TRBD1, which cannot be checked without DNA. The CDR3 sequence is CAWMGQGSEKLFF.